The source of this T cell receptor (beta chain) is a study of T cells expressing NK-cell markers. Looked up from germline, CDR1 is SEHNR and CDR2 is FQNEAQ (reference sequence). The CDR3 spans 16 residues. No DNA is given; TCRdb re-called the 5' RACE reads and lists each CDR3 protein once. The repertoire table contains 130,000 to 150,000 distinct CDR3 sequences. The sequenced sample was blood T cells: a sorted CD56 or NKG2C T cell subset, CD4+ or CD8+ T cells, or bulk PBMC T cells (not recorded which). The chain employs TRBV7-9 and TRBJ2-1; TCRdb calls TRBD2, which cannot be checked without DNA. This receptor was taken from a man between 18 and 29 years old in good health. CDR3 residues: CASSGPGLGSYNEQFF. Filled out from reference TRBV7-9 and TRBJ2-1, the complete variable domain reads DTGVSQNPRHKITKRGQNVTFRCDPISEHNRLYWYRQTLGQGPEFLTYFQNEAQLEKSRLLSDRFSAERPKGSFSTLEIQRTEQGDSAMYLCASSGPGLGSYNEQFFGPGTRLTVL.